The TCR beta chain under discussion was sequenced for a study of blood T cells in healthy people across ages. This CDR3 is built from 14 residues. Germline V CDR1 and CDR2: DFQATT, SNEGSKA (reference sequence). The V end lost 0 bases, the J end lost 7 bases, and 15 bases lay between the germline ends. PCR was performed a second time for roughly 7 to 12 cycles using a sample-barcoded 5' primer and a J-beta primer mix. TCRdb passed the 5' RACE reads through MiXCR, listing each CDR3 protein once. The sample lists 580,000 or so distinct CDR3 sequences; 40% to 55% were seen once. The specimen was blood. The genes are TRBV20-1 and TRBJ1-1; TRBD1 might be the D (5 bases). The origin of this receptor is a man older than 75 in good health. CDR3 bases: TGCAGTGCTAGAGATTCCTCAGGGAACCTTGAAGCTTTCTTT. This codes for CSARDSSGNLEAFF.